The rows below give T cell receptor beta chains drawn from one sample of a study of cytomegalovirus exposure and HLA in healthy donors. Sequenced by immunoSEQ multiplex PCR; TCRdb stores in-frame clones only, minus some. The sample gives about 140,000 clones, about four fifths of which show up once; approximately 4.8% is in the top ten. The sequenced sample consisted of PBMCs. Receptors originate from a young man in good health. Both conserved end residues are part of each CDR3. The D gene is left open where the match is weak. Size is omitted from some rows. Given values are once, few, many or a class for expanded clones.

D: TRBD2
size: once
V: TRBV29-1
J: TRBJ2-3
CDR3: CSVNRGLAGVTDTQYF
DNA: TGCAGCGTTAATAGGGGACTAGCGGGAGTGACAGATACGCAGTATTTT

D: NA
size: few
V: TRBV7-3
J: TRBJ2-1
CDR3: CASSFYQGGEQFF
DNA: TGTGCCAGCAGCTTTTATCAGGGAGGTGAGCAGTTCTTC

D: NA
size: NA
V: TRBV7-8
J: TRBJ2-7
CDR3: CASSLAGLASSYEQYF
DNA: TGTGCCAGCAGCTTAGCGGGGCTAGCGTCCTCCTACGAGCAGTACTTC

D: TRBD2
size: few
V: TRBV2
J: TRBJ2-7
CDR3: CASRRLLAGVFEQYF
DNA: TGTGCCAGCAGAAGATTACTAGCGGGAGTCTTCGAGCAGTACTTC

D: TRBD2
size: NA
V: TRBV6-4
J: TRBJ2-2
CDR3: CASSRASGRSGELFF
DNA: TGTGCCTCGTCCCGGGCTAGCGGGAGATCCGGGGAGCTGTTTTTT

D: NA
size: NA
V: TRBV20-1
J: TRBJ2-7
CDR3: CSATSAYEQYF
DNA: TGCAGTGCTACTAGCGCCTACGAGCAGTACTTC

D: NA
size: once
V: TRBV27
J: TRBJ1-1
CDR3: CASSPRLNTEAFF
DNA: TGTGCCAGCAGTCCGCGCCTGAACACTGAAGCTTTCTTT

D: TRBD1
size: NA
V: TRBV10-3
J: TRBJ1-2
CDR3: CAISEGTGGAYGYTF
DNA: TGTGCCATCAGTGAGGGGACAGGGGGCGCTTATGGCTACACCTTC

D: NA
size: NA
V: TRBV11-3
J: TRBJ1-2
CDR3: CASSSQCRDKDLLGYGYTF
DNA: TGTGCCAGCAGCTCCCAATGCCGGGACAAGGACCTATTGGGCTATGGCTACACCTTC

D: TRBD2
size: NA
V: TRBV18
J: TRBJ2-7
CDR3: CASSPSSGTPYEQYF
DNA: TGTGCCAGCTCACCGAGTAGCGGGACGCCCTACGAGCAGTACTTC

D: NA
size: NA
V: TRBV11-2
J: TRBJ2-3
CDR3: CASSFSGSPDTQYF
DNA: TGTGCCAGCAGCTTTTCGGGTTCCCCGGATACGCAGTATTTT

D: NA
size: NA
V: TRBV6-5
J: TRBJ1-1
CDR3: CASSLPNTEAFF
DNA: TGTGCCAGCAGCCTACCAAACACTGAAGCTTTCTTT

D: TRBD2
size: NA
V: TRBV29-1
J: TRBJ2-7
CDR3: CSGQESGRGDEQYF
DNA: TGCAGCGGGCAAGAGAGCGGACGGGGGGACGAGCAGTACTTC

D: NA
size: NA
V: TRBV5-8
J: TRBJ2-7
CDR3: CASSLRQGILVYEQYF
DNA: TGTGCCAGCAGCTTGCGGCAGGGGATTTTAGTCTACGAGCAGTACTTC

D: NA
size: few
V: TRBV9
J: TRBJ2-7
CDR3: CASSVAPDRRFHEQYF
DNA: TGTGCCAGCAGCGTAGCCCCCGACAGGCGGTTCCACGAGCAGTACTTC

D: TRBD1
size: NA
V: TRBV19
J: TRBJ2-7
CDR3: CASRGTGEYEQYF
DNA: TGTGCCAGTAGGGGGACAGGAGAATACGAGCAGTACTTC

D: TRBD2
size: NA
V: TRBV28
J: TRBJ2-3
CDR3: CASSLTSGRAGTQYF
DNA: TGTGCCAGCAGTTTGACGAGCGGGAGGGCAGGTACGCAGTATTTT

D: NA
size: NA
V: TRBV7-2
J: TRBJ2-7
CDR3: CASSLYFGAGYEQYF
DNA: NA

D: TRBD2
size: NA
V: TRBV7-2
J: TRBJ2-7
CDR3: CASSPSGPGPDEQYF
DNA: TGTGCCAGCAGCCCTAGCGGCCCGGGTCCCGACGAGCAGTACTTC

D: TRBD2
size: NA
V: TRBV5-8
J: TRBJ2-5
CDR3: CASSPLAGGMETQYF
DNA: TGTGCCAGCAGCCCCTTAGCGGGAGGGATGGAGACCCAGTACTTC

D: TRBD2
size: few
V: TRBV7-9
J: TRBJ2-1
CDR3: CASSDASGRRGNEQFF
DNA: TGTGCCAGCAGCGATGCTAGCGGGAGGCGGGGCAATGAGCAGTTCTTC

D: NA
size: NA
V: TRBV18
J: TRBJ1-2
CDR3: CASFGGPSKNYGYTF
DNA: TGTGCCAGCTTTGGGGGCCCTTCTAAAAACTATGGCTACACCTTC

D: NA
size: NA
V: TRBV18
J: TRBJ1-5
CDR3: CASSPGQNQPQHF
DNA: TGTGCCAGCTCACCCGGACAGAATCAGCCCCAGCATTTT

D: NA
size: NA
V: TRBV5-1
J: TRBJ1-1
CDR3: CASSLTGVPNTEAFF
DNA: TGCGCCAGCAGCTTAACCGGGGTGCCGAACACTGAAGCTTTCTTT

D: TRBD2
size: NA
V: TRBV19
J: TRBJ2-1
CDR3: CASSIPGGSGNEQFF
DNA: TGTGCCAGTAGTATCCCTGGCGGGAGCGGCAATGAGCAGTTCTTC

D: NA
size: NA
V: TRBV6-5
J: TRBJ2-7
CDR3: CASSSGDIVYEQYF
DNA: TGTGCCAGCAGTTCCGGGGACATAGTTTACGAGCAGTACTTC

D: TRBD1
size: NA
V: TRBV5-1
J: TRBJ1-1
CDR3: CASSDRGRDTEAFF
DNA: TGCGCCAGCAGCGACAGGGGTCGGGACACTGAAGCTTTCTTT

D: NA
size: NA
V: TRBV11-2
J: TRBJ2-1
CDR3: CASKPSRRNYNEQFF
DNA: TGTGCCAGCAAACCGTCTAGGCGAAACTACAATGAGCAGTTCTTC

D: TRBD1
size: few
V: TRBV9
J: TRBJ2-7
CDR3: CASSPDRGAVHEQYF
DNA: TGTGCCAGCAGCCCCGACAGGGGCGCTGTCCACGAGCAGTACTTC

D: NA
size: NA
V: TRBV5-1
J: TRBJ1-1
CDR3: CASSSTDTGRDAFF
DNA: TGCGCCAGCAGCTCCACTGACACAGGGAGGGATGCTTTCTTT

D: NA
size: once
V: TRBV29-1
J: TRBJ1-2
CDR3: CSVVEVGISNYGYTF
DNA: TGCAGCGTTGTGGAGGTTGGCATATCTAACTATGGCTACACCTTC

D: TRBD1
size: NA
V: TRBV27
J: TRBJ2-7
CDR3: CASSYRQGHPSEQYF
DNA: TGTGCCAGCAGTTACCGACAGGGCCATCCCTCCGAGCAGTACTTC

D: NA
size: NA
V: TRBV11-2
J: TRBJ2-1
CDR3: CASSLEGAGVTHNNEQFF
DNA: TGTGCCAGCAGCTTAGAGGGGGCGGGAGTAACCCACAACAATGAGCAGTTCTTC

D: NA
size: once
V: TRBV29-1
J: TRBJ1-2
CDR3: CSVELPGYGYTF
DNA: TGCAGCGTTGAATTACCCGGCTATGGCTACACCTTC

D: TRBD1
size: NA
V: TRBV6-5
J: TRBJ1-2
CDR3: CASSYAAGGVYGYTF
DNA: TGTGCCAGCAGTTACGCTGCAGGGGGCGTCTATGGCTACACCTTC

D: TRBD2
size: NA
V: TRBV27
J: TRBJ2-5
CDR3: CASSLGGDQYF
DNA: TGTGCCAGCAGTTTAGGGGGGGACCAGTACTTC

D: TRBD2
size: NA
V: TRBV28
J: TRBJ2-7
CDR3: CASSPGLAAYEQYF
DNA: TGTGCCAGCAGCCCGGGACTAGCGGCCTACGAGCAGTACTTC

D: NA
size: NA
V: TRBV4-1
J: TRBJ2-7
CDR3: CASSQQGPTSYEQYF
DNA: TGCGCCAGCAGCCAACAGGGCCCTACTTCCTACGAGCAGTACTTC

D: NA
size: NA
V: TRBV7-8
J: TRBJ2-5
CDR3: CASSCDTFQETQYF
DNA: TGTGCCAGCAGCTGCGACACCTTCCAAGAGACCCAGTACTTC

D: TRBD2
size: NA
V: TRBV10-1
J: TRBJ2-7
CDR3: CASSEGLADSYEQYF
DNA: TGCGCCAGCAGTGAGGGACTAGCGGACTCCTACGAGCAGTACTTC

D: TRBD2
size: NA
V: TRBV28
J: TRBJ2-7
CDR3: CASLGTSGKYEQYF
DNA: TGTGCCAGCCTAGGGACTAGCGGGAAGTACGAGCAGTACTTC

D: TRBD1
size: NA
V: TRBV19
J: TRBJ1-5
CDR3: CASSIGDREVPNQPQHF
DNA: TGTGCCAGTAGTATAGGAGACAGGGAAGTTCCCAATCAGCCCCAGCATTTT

D: TRBD2
size: NA
V: TRBV5-6
J: TRBJ2-7
CDR3: CASSHYPGTTGSYEQYF
DNA: TGTGCCAGCAGCCATTACCCCGGGACTACAGGCTCCTACGAGCAGTACTTC

D: NA
size: NA
V: TRBV25-1
J: TRBJ2-1
CDR3: CASSVGSSYNEQFF
DNA: TGTGCCAGCAGTGTCGGGAGCTCCTACAATGAGCAGTTCTTC

D: NA
size: NA
V: TRBV6-5
J: TRBJ2-3
CDR3: CASSSGPSDTQYF
DNA: TGTGCCAGCAGTTCAGGGCCCTCAGATACGCAGTATTTT